This T cell receptor beta chain is drawn from a study of shared clonotypes between healthy human individuals. Only CD45RO-negative cells positively selected for CCR7 counted as naive CD8 cells, so terminally differentiated effector memory CD45RA+ cells were excluded. J gave up 6 bases and V 7 bases, and 4 bases lay outside the gene matches. The CDR3 runs to 14 residues. Germline CDR1 KGHSH, CDR2 LQKENI. Authors' methods: ImmunoSEQ yielded junction-only sequences lacking quality scores, so filtering differed. Generated by immunoSEQ multiplex PCR, the TCRdb table keeps only in-frame clones and is missing some. The DNA gave D and trimming, while V, J and clone size come from that table. The sample includes some 1,900,000 clones, about 94% seen only once; the top ten take under 1.5%.

The rearrangement uses TRBV18 and TRBJ2-1, with TRBD1 identical over 12 bases. The source material was naive CD8+ T cells sorted from blood. This clonotype was obtained from a man between 18 and 35 years old in good health. The CDR3 loop is CASYPGQGANEQFF. As DNA, the CDR3 is TGTGCCAGCTACCCGGGACAGGGGGCCAATGAGCAGTTCTTC.